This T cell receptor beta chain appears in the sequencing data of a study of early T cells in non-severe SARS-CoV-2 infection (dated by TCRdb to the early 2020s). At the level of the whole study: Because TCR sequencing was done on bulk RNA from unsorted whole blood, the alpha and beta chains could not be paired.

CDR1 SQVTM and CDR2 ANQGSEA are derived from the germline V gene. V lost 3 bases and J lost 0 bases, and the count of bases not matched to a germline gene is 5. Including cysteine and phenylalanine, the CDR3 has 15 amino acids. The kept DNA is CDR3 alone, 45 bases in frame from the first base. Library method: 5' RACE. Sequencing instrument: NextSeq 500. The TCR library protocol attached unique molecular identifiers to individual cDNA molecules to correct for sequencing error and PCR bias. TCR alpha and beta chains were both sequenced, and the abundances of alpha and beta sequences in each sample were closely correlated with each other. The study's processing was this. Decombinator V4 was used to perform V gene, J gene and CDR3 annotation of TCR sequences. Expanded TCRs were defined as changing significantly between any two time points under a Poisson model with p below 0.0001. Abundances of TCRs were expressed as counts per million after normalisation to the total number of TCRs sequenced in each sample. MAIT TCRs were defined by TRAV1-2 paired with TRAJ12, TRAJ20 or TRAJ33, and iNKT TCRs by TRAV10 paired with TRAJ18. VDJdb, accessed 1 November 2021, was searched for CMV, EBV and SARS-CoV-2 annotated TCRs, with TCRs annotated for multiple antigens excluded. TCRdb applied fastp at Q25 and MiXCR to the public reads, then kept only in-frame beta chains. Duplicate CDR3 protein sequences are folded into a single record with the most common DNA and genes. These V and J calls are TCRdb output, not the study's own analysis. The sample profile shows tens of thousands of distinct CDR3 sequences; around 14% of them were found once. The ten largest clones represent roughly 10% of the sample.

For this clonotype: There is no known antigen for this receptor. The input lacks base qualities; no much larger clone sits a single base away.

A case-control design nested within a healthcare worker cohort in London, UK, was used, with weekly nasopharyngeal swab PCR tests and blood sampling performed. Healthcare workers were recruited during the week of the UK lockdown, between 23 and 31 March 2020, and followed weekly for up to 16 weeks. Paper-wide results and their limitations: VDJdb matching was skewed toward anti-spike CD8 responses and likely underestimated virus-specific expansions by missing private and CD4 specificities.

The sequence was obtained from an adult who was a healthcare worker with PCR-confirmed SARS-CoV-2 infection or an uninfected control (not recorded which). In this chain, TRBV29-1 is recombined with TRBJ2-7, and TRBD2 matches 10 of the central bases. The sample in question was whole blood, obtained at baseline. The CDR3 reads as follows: CSVEKLAGSSYEQYF. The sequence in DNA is TGCAGCGTTGAGAAACTAGCGGGAAGCTCCTACGAGCAGTACTTC.